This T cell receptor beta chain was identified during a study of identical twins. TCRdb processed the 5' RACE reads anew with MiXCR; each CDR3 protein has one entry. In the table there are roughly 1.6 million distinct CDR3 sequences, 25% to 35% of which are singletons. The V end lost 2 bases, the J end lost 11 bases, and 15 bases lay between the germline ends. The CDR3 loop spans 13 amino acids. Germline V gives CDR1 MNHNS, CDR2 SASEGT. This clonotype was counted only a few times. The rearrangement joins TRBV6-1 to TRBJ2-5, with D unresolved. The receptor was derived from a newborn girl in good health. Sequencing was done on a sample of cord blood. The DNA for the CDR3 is TGTGCCAGCAGTGAATTCAGCTACAATGAGCAGTACTTC. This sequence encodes CASSEFSYNEQYF.